The sequence of this T cell receptor beta chain was determined in a study of PD-1 blockade in classical Hodgkin lymphoma. Only in-frame clones appear in the TCRdb table, and some are missing; sequencing was by immunoSEQ multiplex PCR. The data show about 100,000 clones, with 80% to 90% seen just once and about 20% held by the top ten. Germline V CDR1 and CDR2: SNHLY, FYNNEI. This CDR3 contains 13 residues. V was clipped by 3 bases and J by 4 bases, with 8 bases between them. Every one of the patients relapsed after autologous stem cell transplantation (brentuximab vedotin exposure was variable). This chain uses TRBV2 with TRBJ2-3; either TRBD1 or TRBD2 may fit D (6 bases each). The sample here was peripheral blood mononuclear cells (PBMCs), taken before the second cycle of nivolumab. This clonotype was obtained from a human donor with classical Hodgkin lymphoma. CDR3 coding DNA: TGTGCCAGCAGTGAGAGGGGGGCAGATACGCAGTATTTT. Its protein product is CASSERGADTQYF.